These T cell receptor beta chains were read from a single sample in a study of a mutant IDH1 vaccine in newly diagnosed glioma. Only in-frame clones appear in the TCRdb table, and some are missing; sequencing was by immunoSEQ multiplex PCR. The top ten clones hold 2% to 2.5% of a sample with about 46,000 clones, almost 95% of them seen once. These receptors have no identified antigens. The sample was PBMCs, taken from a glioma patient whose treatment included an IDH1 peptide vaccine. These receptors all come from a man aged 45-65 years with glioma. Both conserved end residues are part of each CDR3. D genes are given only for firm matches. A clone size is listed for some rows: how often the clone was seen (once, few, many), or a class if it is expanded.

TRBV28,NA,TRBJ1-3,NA,CASSIQYGNTIYF,TGTGCCAGCAGTATCCAATACGGAAACACCATATATTTT
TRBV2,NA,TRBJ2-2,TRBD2,CASSGPGAGVTGELFF,TGTGCCAGCAGTGGGCCAGGAGCGGGAGTCACCGGGGAGCTGTTTTTT
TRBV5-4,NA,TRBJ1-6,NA,CASGIGTTGNSPLHF,TGTGCCAGCGGGATAGGGACAACAGGCAATTCACCCCTCCACTTT
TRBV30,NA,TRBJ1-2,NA,CAWSPYSKSNYGYTF,TGTGCCTGGAGTCCTTACTCTAAATCTAACTATGGCTACACCTTC
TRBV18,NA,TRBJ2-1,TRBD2,CASSSLAGGLDEQFF,TGTGCCAGCTCATCCCTAGCGGGAGGTCTCGATGAGCAGTTCTTC
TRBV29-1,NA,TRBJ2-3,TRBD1,CSVITGGVPTDTQYF,TGCAGCGTCATAACAGGGGGAGTCCCCACAGATACGCAGTATTTT
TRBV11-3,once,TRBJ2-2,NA,CASSLGGETTGELFF,TGTGCCAGCAGCTTAGGTGGGGAAACCACCGGGGAGCTGTTTTTT
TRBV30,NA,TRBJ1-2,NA,CAWSWRLSSTF,TGTGCCTGGAGCTGGAGACTGAGTTCCACCTTC
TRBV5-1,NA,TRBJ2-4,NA,CASSSTGAGNIQYF,TGCGCCAGCAGCTCGACGGGCGCCGGGAACATTCAGTACTTC
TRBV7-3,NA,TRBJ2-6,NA,CASSRVRLQSRANVLTF,TGTGCCAGCAGCAGGGTACGCTTACAAAGTCGGGCCAACGTCCTGACTTTC
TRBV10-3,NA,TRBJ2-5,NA,CAISDYGGRETQYF,TGTGCCATCAGTGACTACGGGGGCCGGGAGACCCAGTACTTC
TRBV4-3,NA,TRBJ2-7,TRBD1,CASSQDRTGRGEQYF,TGCGCCAGCAGCCAAGACCGGACAGGGCGCGGCGAGCAGTACTTC
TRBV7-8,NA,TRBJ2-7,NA,CASSLNRGGSYEQYF,TGTGCCAGCAGCTTAAATCGAGGAGGCTCCTACGAGCAGTACTTC
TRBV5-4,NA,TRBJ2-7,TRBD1,CASSSRGSSYEQYF,TGTGCCAGCAGCTCCAGGGGGAGCTCCTACGAGCAGTACTTC
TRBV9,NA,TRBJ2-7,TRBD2,CASSFTGTSGTIYEQYF,TGTGCCAGCAGCTTTACCGGGACTAGCGGGACCATCTACGAGCAGTACTTC
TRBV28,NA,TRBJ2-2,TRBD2,CASSLSAGGITGELFF,TGTGCCAGCAGTTTATCAGCGGGAGGCATCACCGGGGAGCTGTTTTTT
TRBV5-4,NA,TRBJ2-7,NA,CASSPAIGGGGEQYF,TGTGCCAGCAGCCCCGCCATCGGGGGCGGAGGCGAGCAGTACTTC
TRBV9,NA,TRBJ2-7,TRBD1,CASSAGTGLNSYEQYF,TGTGCCAGCAGCGCAGGGACAGGGTTAAACTCCTACGAGCAGTACTTC
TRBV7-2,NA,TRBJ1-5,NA,CASSSLAGESNQPQHF,TGTGCCAGCAGCTCGCTCGCAGGGGAAAGCAATCAGCCCCAGCATTTT
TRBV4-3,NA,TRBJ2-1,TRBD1,CASSRQGKVYEQFF,TGCGCCAGCAGCCGACAGGGAAAGGTTTATGAGCAGTTCTTC
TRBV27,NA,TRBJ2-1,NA,CASSTTAYLNNEQFF,TGTGCCAGCAGTACTACAGCTTACCTTAACAATGAGCAGTTCTTC
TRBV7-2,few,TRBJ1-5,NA,CASSLSGGNQPQHF,TGTGCCAGCAGCTTATCGGGGGGGAATCAGCCCCAGCATTTT
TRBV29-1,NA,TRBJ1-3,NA,CSAFDRNSGNTIYF,TGCAGCGCCTTTGACAGGAACTCTGGAAACACCATATATTTT
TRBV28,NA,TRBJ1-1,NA,CASIRPRTVNTEAFF,TGTGCCAGCATTCGTCCCAGGACGGTGAACACTGAAGCTTTCTTT
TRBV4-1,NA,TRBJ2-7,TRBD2,CASSQEYRLAGAQRKKYF,TGCGCCAGCAGCCAAGAGTATAGACTAGCGGGAGCCCAACGGAAAAAGTACTTC
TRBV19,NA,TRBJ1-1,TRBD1,CASRSTGGGTEAFF,TGTGCCAGTAGATCCACAGGGGGCGGCACTGAAGCTTTCTTT
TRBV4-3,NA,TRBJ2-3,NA,CASSQDHRGAADTQYF,TGCGCCAGCAGCCAAGATCATAGGGGGGCCGCAGATACGCAGTATTTT
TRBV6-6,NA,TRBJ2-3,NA,CASSPPGRTDTQYF,TGTGCCAGCAGTCCACCCGGACGCACAGATACGCAGTATTTT
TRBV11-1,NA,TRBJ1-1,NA,CASSYMGGGTEAFF,TGTGCCAGCAGCTATATGGGCGGGGGCACCGAAGCTTTCTTT
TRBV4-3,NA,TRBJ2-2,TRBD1,CASSQGASQGAGELFF,TGCGCCAGCAGCCAAGGAGCTAGCCAGGGGGCCGGGGAGCTGTTTTTT
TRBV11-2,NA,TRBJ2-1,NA,CASSLTGTWDEQFF,TGTGCCAGCAGCTTAACAGGGACGTGGGATGAGCAGTTCTTC
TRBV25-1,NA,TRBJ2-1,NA,CASSETRNNNEQFF,TGTGCCAGCAGTGAAACTAGGAACAACAATGAGCAGTTCTTC
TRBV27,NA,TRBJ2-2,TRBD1,CASSLAGQVANTGELFF,TGTGCCAGCAGTTTGGCAGGACAGGTCGCGAACACCGGGGAGCTGTTTTTT